Below, one TCR beta chain is given with its context. Its target is unknown. Other nucleotide sequences from this sample produce the same CDR3. Germline lookup yields CDR1 SGHRS and CDR2 YFSETQ. This CDR3 has 15 amino acids. Trimming cost V 0 bases and J 4 bases; bases outside gene matches: 6. These data are taken from a study of shared clonotypes between healthy human individuals. The study, taken as a whole, reports: In general, naive subsets displayed greater estimated richness than memory subsets did.

Sequenced by immunoSEQ multiplex PCR; TCRdb stores in-frame clones only, minus some. The data hold some 2,100,000 clones, with 85% to 95% observed a single time. Terminally differentiated effector memory CD45RA+ cells were left out of the naive CD8 fraction, which was CD45RO-negative and positively selected for CCR7. There were no recent acute infections or vaccinations among the donors, who were healthy HIV-negative adults. Every donor was a Caucasian adult from Nashville, Tennessee. V usage is TRBV5-1 and J usage is TRBJ2-5; 7 bases match TRBD2. Sequencing was done on a sample of naive CD8+ T cells from PBMCs. This receptor was identified in a man aged 18 to 30 in good health. Some clones in this sample may be carry-over from other donors' samples. CDR3 DNA sequence: TGCGCCAGCAGCTTGGAGGGAGGGATCGGAGAGACCCAGTACTTC. Protein sequence: CASSLEGGIGETQYF.